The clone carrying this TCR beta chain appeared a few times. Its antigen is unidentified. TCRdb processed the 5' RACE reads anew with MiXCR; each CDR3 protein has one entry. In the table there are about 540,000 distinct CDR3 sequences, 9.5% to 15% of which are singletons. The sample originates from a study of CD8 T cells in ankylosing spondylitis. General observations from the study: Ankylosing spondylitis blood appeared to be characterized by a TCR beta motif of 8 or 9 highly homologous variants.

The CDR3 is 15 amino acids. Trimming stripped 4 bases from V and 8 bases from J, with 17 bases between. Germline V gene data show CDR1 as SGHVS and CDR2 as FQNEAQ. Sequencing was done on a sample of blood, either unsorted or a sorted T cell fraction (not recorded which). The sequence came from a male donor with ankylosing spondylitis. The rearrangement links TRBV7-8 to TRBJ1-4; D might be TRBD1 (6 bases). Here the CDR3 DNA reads TGTGCCAGCAGCTCAGCGCGGGGGGCGGGCGAAAAACTGTTTTTT. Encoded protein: CASSSARGAGEKLFF.